Listed below are T cell receptor beta chains from one sample, sequenced in a study of Graves' ophthalmopathy and Graves' hyperthyroidism. MiXCR was run by TCRdb on the multiplex PCR reads, yielding one entry per CDR3 protein. The sample holds under 350,000 distinct CDR3 sequences; 15% to 20% are singletons and the top ten take roughly an eighth. Input material: peripheral blood. The receptor set was obtained from an adult man with Graves' ophthalmopathy. Each CDR3 is given with its conserved first and last residue. Fields, in order: V gene, J gene, CDR3 protein.

>TRBV7-2|TRBJ2-2
CASSLRSRPWGGELFF
>TRBV27|TRBJ2-2
CASSPSTGTNTGELFF
>TRBV11-1|TRBJ2-7
CASSFRGQGSEQYF
>TRBV15|TRBJ2-2
CATLTAPNTGELFF
>TRBV7-9|TRBJ1-1
CASSPIGGREAFF
>TRBV30|TRBJ2-7
CAWSSETEQYF
>TRBV28|TRBJ1-2
CASSFPNYGYTF
>TRBV27|TRBJ2-5
CASRALADQETQYF
>TRBV6-5|TRBJ1-2
CASSPLTANYGYTF
>TRBV11-2|TRBJ2-7
CASSFTGYDEQYF
>TRBV28|TRBJ2-2
CASSQTGRTGELFF
>TRBV20-1|TRBJ1-2
CSAARTGRSYGYTF
>TRBV6-5|TRBJ2-7
CASSRVAGFLNDEQYF
>TRBV27|TRBJ2-5
CAGYRGGGETQYF
>TRBV6-1|TRBJ2-5
CASSSGRAVETQYF
>TRBV19|TRBJ1-1
CASSIQIVNWDPGQLNTEAFF
>TRBV25-1|TRBJ1-2
CASSEEQTDFYGYTF
>TRBV7-9|TRBJ2-5
CASSLSTARGETQYF
>TRBV12-3/TRBV12-4|TRBJ2-2
CASSFLAADGELFF
>TRBV7-9|TRBJ1-2
CASSPPVGGSYGYTF
>TRBV12-3/TRBV12-4|TRBJ1-1
CASRAGQGGTEAFF
>TRBV4-1|TRBJ1-2
CASSRDRSNYGYTF
>TRBV6-4|TRBJ2-7
CASSLTGLAGVGGYEQYF
>TRBV6-1|TRBJ2-5
CASSEADRGYQETQYF
>TRBV7-8|TRBJ1-5
CASRRTGEWDQPQHF
>TRBV20-1|TRBJ2-7
CSATRVGSSYEQYF
>TRBV12-3/TRBV12-4|TRBJ2-5
CASRSGTSGVAETQYF
>TRBV2|TRBJ2-7
CASRQPGGERAYEQYF
>TRBV28|TRBJ2-7
CASSGRGGSYEQYF
>TRBV29-1|TRBJ2-2
CSVEQGFNTGELFF
>TRBV11-2|TRBJ1-3
CASSSSITRVGNTIYF
>TRBV27|TRBJ1-6
CASSLSGAFNSPLHF
>TRBV13|TRBJ2-5
CASSLRSFGDQYF
>TRBV5-1|TRBJ2-7
CASSLEVGGSYEQYF
>TRBV28|TRBJ1-1
CASRTGTGWTEAFF